One sample yielded the 15 T cell receptor beta chains listed below, sequenced in a study of blood T cell repertoires in COVID-19. Produced via immunoSEQ multiplex PCR; TCRdb's table is partial and in-frame only. Among 250,000 to 300,000 clones listed, roughly 90% were seen once. The sequenced material came from PBMCs or T cells enriched from blood (not recorded which). Source of these receptors: a woman between 40 and 55 years old with acute COVID-19.

This chain connects TRBV27 to TRBJ2-3; weak D call: TRBD2 (7 bases). CDR1 and CDR2 from the germline V gene are MNHEY and SMNVEV (reference sequence). V gave up 4 bases and J gave up 2 bases, with 13 bases separating them. This CDR3 has 15 amino acids. The chain's CDR3 is CASSSGGGTTDTQYF. In DNA, the CDR3 is TGTGCCAGCAGTTCGGGCGGGGGCACCACAGATACGCAGTATTTT.

The CDR3 is CAWSSGGSKQYF. The CDR3 coding sequence is TGTGCCTGGAGTTCGGGGGGATCTAAGCAGTATTTT. This chain joins TRBV30 and TRBJ2-3; 7 bases align to TRBD2. Unmatched junction bases numbered 7, after V lost 2 bases and J lost 11 bases. The CDR3 is 12 amino acids. Per the germline V gene, CDR1 is GTSNPN and CDR2 is SVGIG (reference sequence).

The chain couples TRBV11-2 to TRBJ2-3, with a weak D call TRBD2 (5 bases). CDR3 length equals 16 residues. Per germline, CDR1 SGHAT and CDR2 FQNNGV. V lost 5 bases and J lost 3, with 18 bases in between. CDR3 DNA: TGTGCCAGCAGCCCCGTCCGGGGTAGCGTAACAGATACGCAGTATTTT. It is translated as CASSPVRGSVTDTQYF.

V and J are TRBV3-1 (or the pseudogene TRBV3-2) and TRBJ1-5; TRBD1 matches 11 bases. V shed 4 bases and J 8 bases; nucleotides not matched to a gene: 4. The CDR3 is 14 amino acids. Germline assignment: CDR1 LGHDT and CDR2 YNNKEL (reference sequence). In DNA form, the CDR3 reads TGTGCCAGCAGCCCGGACAGGGGGCGGGAGCCCCAGCATTTT. Translation: CASSPDRGREPQHF.

The chain employs TRBV5-1 and TRBJ1-1, with 8 bases fitting TRBD1. The CDR3 totals 16 residues. J was trimmed by 1 base and V by 0 bases; bases with no gene match: 5. The germline CDR1 and CDR2 sequences are SGHRS and YFSETQ. The CDR3, as DNA: TGCGCCAGCAGCTTGGCGAGGACAGGGCGGAACACTGAAGCTTTCTTT. As protein: CASSLARTGRNTEAFF.

The CDR3 DNA is TGTGCCAGCAGCTTAGCTAGCGGGGGGGCCGTCTACGAGCAGTACTTC. This codes for CASSLASGGAVYEQYF. The V call is TRBV7-8, the J call TRBJ2-7, with TRBD2 matching over 11 bases. Germline loops: CDR1 SGHVS, CDR2 FQNEAQ. Trimming removed 0 bases from V and 3 bases from J; junction bases left unmatched: 4. This CDR3 is 16 amino acids long.

This chain connects TRBV10-2 to TRBJ1-5; possibly TRBD1 for D (6 bases). V was trimmed by 0 bases and J by 3 bases, leaving 12 bases between them. Germline CDR1 is WSHSY and CDR2 is SAAADI. This CDR3 has 16 residues. CDR3 in amino acids: CASSESWHRANQPQHF. The CDR3 DNA reads TGCGCCAGCAGTGAGTCATGGCACAGGGCCAATCAGCCCCAGCATTTT.

This rearrangement joins TRBV7-2 to TRBJ1-2, with D possibly matching TRBD1 (5 bases). This CDR3 contains 12 residues. The V gene's germline CDR1 is SGHTA and CDR2 FQGNSA. V lost 3 bases and J lost 8, with 10 bases in between. CDR3 residues: CASSFRGEGYTF. For the CDR3, the DNA is TGTGCCAGCAGCTTTCGGGGGGAGGGCTACACCTTC.

The chain carries TRBV9 and TRBJ2-7, with 8 bases lining up with TRBD2. The CDR3 consists of 15 residues. Per germline, CDR1 SGDLS and CDR2 YYNGEE. Trimming at V came to 4 bases and at J to 3 bases, leaving 9 bases not matched to a gene. The CDR3 reads CASSLGGGSSYEQYF. The CDR3 nucleotides are TGTGCCAGCAGCCTCGGGGGGGGCAGTAGCTACGAGCAGTACTTC.

This clone was found a few times. The chain has TRBV15 and TRBJ1-2; unclear D gene. This CDR3 comprises 18 residues. Germline values: CDR1 LNHNV, CDR2 YYDKDF (reference sequence). V was trimmed by 0 bases and J by 0 bases, leaving 17 bases between them. The CDR3 sequence: CATSRDLAVDSANYGYTF. Written as DNA, the CDR3 is TGTGCCACCAGCAGAGATTTGGCGGTCGACTCAGCTAACTATGGCTACACCTTC.

The chain joins TRBV5-1 to TRBJ2-7; TRBD1 is a possible D gene (6 bases). Deletions cut 4 bases from V and 2 bases from J, with 13 bases between. CDR3 size: 14 residues. Germline CDR1 and CDR2: SGHRS and YFSETQ. The chain's CDR3 is CASSSPDRTYEQYF. The CDR3 nucleotides read TGCGCCAGCAGCAGCCCAGACAGGACCTACGAGCAGTACTTC.

Concerning this clone itself: Its ends do not fully match the called genes, so a read error is possible. This chain uses TRBV2 with TRBJ1-6, with 7 bases fitting TRBD1. This CDR3 is 12 amino acids long. Germline lookup yields CDR1 SNHLY and CDR2 FYNNEI. DNA of the CDR3: TGTGCCAGCAGTGGAGGGGGCAAGGGCCAGGGCTTT. Protein: CASSGGGKGQGF.

The chain carries TRBV3-1 (or the pseudogene TRBV3-2) and TRBJ1-2; D is perhaps TRBD1 (6 bases). From germline, CDR1 is LGHDT and CDR2 YNNKEL (reference sequence). The V end lost 4 bases, the J end lost 4 bases, and 10 bases lay between the germline ends. This CDR3 is 13 amino acids long. The CDR3 sequence is CASSRTGSYGYTF. DNA of the CDR3: TGTGCCAGCAGCCGAACAGGGTCCTATGGCTACACCTTC.

In nucleotides, the CDR3 is TGTGCCACGTCCCCTAGCACAGGGCCCACTGAAGCTTTCTTT. It translates to CATSPSTGPTEAFF. The rearrangement joins TRBV6-5 to TRBJ1-1, with D maybe TRBD1 (6 bases). The CDR3 sequence is 14 residues long. Between the trimmed V and J ends, which lost 10 bases and 4 bases, there was a span of 19 bases. Germline V CDR1 and CDR2: MNHEY, SVGAGI.

The chain carries TRBV19 and TRBJ1-6, with no clear D. Germline V lookup: CDR1 LNHDA, CDR2 SQIVND (reference sequence). The CDR3 is 16 amino acids. V lost 4 bases, J lost 7 bases, and 17 bases lay in between. CDR3: CASSREGGRNNSPLHF. The CDR3 DNA sequence: TGTGCCAGTAGTAGAGAAGGCGGTCGAAACAATTCACCCCTCCACTTT. Combining the CDR3 with reference TRBV19 and TRBJ1-6 gives the whole variable domain DGGITQSPKYLFRKEGQNVTLSCEQNLNHDAMYWYRQDPGQGLRLIYYSQIVNDFQKGDIAEGYSVSREKKESFPLTVTSAQKNPTAFYLCASSREGGRNNSPLHFGNGTRLTVT.